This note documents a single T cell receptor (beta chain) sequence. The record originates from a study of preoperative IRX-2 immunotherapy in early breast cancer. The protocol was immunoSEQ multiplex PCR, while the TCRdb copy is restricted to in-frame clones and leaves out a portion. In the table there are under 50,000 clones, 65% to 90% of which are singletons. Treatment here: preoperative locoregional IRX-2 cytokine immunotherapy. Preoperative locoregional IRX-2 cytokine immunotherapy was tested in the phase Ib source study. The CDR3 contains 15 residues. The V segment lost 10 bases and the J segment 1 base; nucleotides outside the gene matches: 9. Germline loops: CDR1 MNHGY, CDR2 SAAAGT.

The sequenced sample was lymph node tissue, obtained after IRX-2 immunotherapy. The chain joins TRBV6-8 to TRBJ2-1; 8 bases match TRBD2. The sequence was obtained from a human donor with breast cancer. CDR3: CAISPGGGSYNEQFF. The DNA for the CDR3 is TGTGCCATCTCTCCCGGGGGGGGGTCCTACAATGAGCAGTTCTTC.